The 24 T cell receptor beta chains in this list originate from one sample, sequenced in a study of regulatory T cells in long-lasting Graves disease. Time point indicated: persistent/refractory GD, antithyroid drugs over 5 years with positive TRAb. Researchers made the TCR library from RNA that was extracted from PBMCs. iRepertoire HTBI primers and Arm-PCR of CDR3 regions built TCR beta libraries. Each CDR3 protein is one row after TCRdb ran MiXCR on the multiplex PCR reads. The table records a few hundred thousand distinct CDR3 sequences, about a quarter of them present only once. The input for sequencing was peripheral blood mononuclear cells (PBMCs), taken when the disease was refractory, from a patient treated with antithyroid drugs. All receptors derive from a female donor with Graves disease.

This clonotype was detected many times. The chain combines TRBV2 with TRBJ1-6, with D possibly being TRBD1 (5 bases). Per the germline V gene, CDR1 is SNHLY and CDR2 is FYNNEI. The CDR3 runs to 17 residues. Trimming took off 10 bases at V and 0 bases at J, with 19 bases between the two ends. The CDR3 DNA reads TGTGCCACCGCCCTGCGAGGGGCTAGCTCCTATAATTCACCCCTCCACTTT. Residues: CATALRGASSYNSPLHF.

The CDR3 protein is CASSVGLDPQTQYF. The CDR3 DNA sequence: TGTGCCAGCAGCGTGGGACTTGACCCCCAGACCCAGTACTTC. V is TRBV7-9 and J is TRBJ2-5, with a weak D call TRBD2 (6 bases). V lost 5 bases, J lost 6 bases, and 16 bases lay in between. This CDR3 spans 14 amino acids. The germline V gene has CDR1 SEHNR and CDR2 FQNEAQ (reference sequence).

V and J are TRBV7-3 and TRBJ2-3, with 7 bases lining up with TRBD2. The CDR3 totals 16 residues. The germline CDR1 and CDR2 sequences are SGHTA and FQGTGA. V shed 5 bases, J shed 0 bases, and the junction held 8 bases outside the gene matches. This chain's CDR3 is CASSPSLASSTDTQYF. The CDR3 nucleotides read TGTGCCAGCAGCCCTTCACTAGCGTCTAGCACAGATACGCAGTATTTT. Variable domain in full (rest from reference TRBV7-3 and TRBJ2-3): GAGVSQTPSNKVTEKGKYVELRCDPISGHTALYWYRQSLGQGPEFLIYFQGTGAADDSGLPNDRFFAVRPEGSVSTLKIQRTERGDSAVYLCASSPSLASSTDTQYFGPGTRLTVL.

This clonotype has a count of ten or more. CDR3: CASSLKKSGTEAFF. CDR3 DNA sequence: TGTGCCAGCAGCTTAAAGAAGTCGGGCACTGAAGCTTTCTTT. This rearrangement joins TRBV7-3 to TRBJ1-1; D ambiguous. The CDR3 length is 14 residues. Germline V gives CDR1 SGHTA, CDR2 FQGTGA. V lost 1 base and J 4 bases, leaving 10 bases between the germline ends.

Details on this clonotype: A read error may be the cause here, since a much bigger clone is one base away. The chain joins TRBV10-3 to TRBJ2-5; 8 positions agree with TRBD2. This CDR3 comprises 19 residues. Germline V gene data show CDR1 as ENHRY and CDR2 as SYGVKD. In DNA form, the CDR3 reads TGTGCCATCAGTGAGTCTTCGCCCTGGACTAGCCTACTCCAAGAGACCCGGTACTTC. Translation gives CAISESSPWTSLLQETRYF.

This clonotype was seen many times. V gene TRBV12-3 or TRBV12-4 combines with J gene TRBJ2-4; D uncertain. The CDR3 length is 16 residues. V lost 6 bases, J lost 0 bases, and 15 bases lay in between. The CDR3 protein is CASSFLGSLAKNIQYF. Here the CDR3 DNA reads TGTGCCAGCAGCTTTTTAGGAAGTCTAGCCAAAAACATTCAGTACTTC.

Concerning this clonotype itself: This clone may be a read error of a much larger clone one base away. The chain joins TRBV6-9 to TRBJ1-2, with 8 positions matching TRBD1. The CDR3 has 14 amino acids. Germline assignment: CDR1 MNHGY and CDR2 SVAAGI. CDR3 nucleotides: TGTGCCAGCAGTTACCCGGGACAGGACTATGGCCACACCTTC. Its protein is CASSYPGQDYGHTF.

In nucleotides, the CDR3 is TGCAGCGTTGAAGAAGGGAGGGGGCAGTTCTTC. It specifies CSVEEGRGQFF. This chain links TRBV29-1 with TRBJ2-1; 7 bases fit TRBD2. This CDR3 is 11 amino acids long. The junction had 2 bases not matched to a gene; V was cut back by 0 bases and J by 12 bases. From germline, CDR1 is SQVTM and CDR2 ANQGSEA.

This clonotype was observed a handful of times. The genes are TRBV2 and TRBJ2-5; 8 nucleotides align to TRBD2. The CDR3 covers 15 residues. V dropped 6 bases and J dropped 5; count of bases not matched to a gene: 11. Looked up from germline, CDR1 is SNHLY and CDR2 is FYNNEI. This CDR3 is CASRESGSWGETQYF. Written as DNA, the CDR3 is TGTGCCAGCAGGGAAAGCGGGAGCTGGGGGGAGACCCAGTACTTC.

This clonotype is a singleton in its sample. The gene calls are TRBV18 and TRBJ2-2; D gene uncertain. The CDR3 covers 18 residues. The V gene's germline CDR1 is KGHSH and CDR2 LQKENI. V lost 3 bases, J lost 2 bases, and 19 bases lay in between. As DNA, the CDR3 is TGTGCCAGCTCACCCTTGACTCCAACAAAGCGTAACACCGGGGAGCTGTTTTTT. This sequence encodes CASSPLTPTKRNTGELFF.

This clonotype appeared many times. The CDR3 loop reads CATSATWGYQETQYF. DNA for the CDR3: TGTGCCACCAGTGCCACCTGGGGCTACCAAGAGACCCAGTACTTC. J is TRBJ2-5 and V is TRBV24-1; the D gene is possibly TRBD1 (5 bases). The germline V gene encodes CDR1 KGHDR and CDR2 SFDVKD. The CDR3 spans 15 residues. V lost 5 bases and J lost 0, with 12 bases in between.

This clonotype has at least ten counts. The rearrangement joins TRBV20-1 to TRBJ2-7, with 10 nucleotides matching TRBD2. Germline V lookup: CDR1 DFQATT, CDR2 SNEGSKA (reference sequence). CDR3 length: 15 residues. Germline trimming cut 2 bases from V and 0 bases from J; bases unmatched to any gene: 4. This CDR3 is CSARSPSGSSYEQYF. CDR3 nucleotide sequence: TGCAGTGCTAGATCGCCTAGCGGGAGCTCCTACGAGCAGTACTTC.

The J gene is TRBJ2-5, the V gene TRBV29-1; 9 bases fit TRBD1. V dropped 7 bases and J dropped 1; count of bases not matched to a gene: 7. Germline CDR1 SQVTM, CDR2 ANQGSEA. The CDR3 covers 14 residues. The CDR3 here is CSGRKGQGQETQYF. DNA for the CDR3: TGCAGCGGACGCAAGGGACAGGGCCAAGAGACCCAGTACTTC.

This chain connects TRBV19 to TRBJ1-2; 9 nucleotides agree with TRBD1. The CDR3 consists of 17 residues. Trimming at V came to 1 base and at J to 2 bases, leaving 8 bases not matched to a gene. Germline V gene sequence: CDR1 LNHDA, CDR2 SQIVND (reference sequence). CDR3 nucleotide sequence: TGTGCCAGTAGTATAGCCCCGGGACAGGGAAAGAACTATGGCTACACCTTC. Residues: CASSIAPGQGKNYGYTF.

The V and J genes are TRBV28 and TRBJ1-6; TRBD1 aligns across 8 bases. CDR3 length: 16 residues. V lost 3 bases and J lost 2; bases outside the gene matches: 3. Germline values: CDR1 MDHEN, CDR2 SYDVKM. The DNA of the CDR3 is TGTGCCAGCAGTTTGGGGACAGGACCCTATAATTCACCCCTCCACTTT. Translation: CASSLGTGPYNSPLHF. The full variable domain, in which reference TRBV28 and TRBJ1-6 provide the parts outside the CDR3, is DVKVTQSSRYLVKRTGEKVFLECVQDMDHENMFWYRQDPGLGLRLIYFSYDVKMKEKGDIPEGYSVSREKKERFSLILESASTNQTSMYLCASSLGTGPYNSPLHFGNGTRLTVT.

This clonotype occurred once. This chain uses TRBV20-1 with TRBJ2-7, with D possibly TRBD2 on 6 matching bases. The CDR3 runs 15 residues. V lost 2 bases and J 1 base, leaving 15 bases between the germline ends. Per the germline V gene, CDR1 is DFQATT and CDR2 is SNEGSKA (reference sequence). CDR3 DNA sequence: TGCAGTGCTAGATTGAGACGGCGGGGTTCCTACGAGCAGTACTTC. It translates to CSARLRRRGSYEQYF.

The CDR3, as DNA: TGTGCCAGCAGCTTAGGGGGTAGCGGGATCTACAATGAGCAGTTCTTC. Its translation is CASSLGGSGIYNEQFF. The chain combines TRBV7-3 with TRBJ2-1; 8 positions match TRBD2. The CDR3 loop spans 16 amino acids. Germline values: CDR1 SGHTA, CDR2 FQGTGA. V lost 2 bases to trimming and J lost 3 bases; unmatched junction nucleotides: 6.

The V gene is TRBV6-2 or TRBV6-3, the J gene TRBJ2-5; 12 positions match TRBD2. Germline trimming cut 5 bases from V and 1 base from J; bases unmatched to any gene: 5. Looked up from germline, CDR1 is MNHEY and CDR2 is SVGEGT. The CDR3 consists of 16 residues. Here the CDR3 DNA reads TGTGCCAGCAGTCAGACTAGCGGGAGAGTCCAAGAGACCCAGTACTTC. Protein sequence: CASSQTSGRVQETQYF.

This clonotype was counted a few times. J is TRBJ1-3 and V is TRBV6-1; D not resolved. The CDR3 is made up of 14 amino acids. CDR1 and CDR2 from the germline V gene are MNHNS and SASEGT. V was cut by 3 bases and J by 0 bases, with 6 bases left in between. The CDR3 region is CASSDGSSGNTIYF. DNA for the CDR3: TGTGCCAGCAGTGATGGGAGCTCTGGAAACACCATATATTTT.

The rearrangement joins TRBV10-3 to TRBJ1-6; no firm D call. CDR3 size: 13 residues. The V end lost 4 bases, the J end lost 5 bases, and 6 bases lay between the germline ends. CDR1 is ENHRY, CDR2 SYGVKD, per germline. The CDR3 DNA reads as TGTGCCATCAGTGCACAGAATAATTCACCCCTCCACTTT. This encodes CAISAQNNSPLHF.

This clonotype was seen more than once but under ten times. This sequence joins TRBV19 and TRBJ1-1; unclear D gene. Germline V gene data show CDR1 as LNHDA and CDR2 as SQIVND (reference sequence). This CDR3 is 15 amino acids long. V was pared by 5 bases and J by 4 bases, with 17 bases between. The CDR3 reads CASSYDGKRSTEAFF. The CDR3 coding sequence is TGTGCCAGTAGTTACGACGGGAAGAGAAGCACTGAAGCTTTCTTT.

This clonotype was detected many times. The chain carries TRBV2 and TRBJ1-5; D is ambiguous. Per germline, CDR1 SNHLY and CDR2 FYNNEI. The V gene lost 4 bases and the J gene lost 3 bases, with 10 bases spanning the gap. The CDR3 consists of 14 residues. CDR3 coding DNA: TGTGCCAGCAGTGTAGATCGTTACAATCAGCCCCAGCATTTT. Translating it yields CASSVDRYNQPQHF. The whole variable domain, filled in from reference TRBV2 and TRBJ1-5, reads EPEVTQTPSHQVTQMGQEVILRCVPISNHLYFYWYRQILGQKVEFLVSFYNNEISEKSEIFDDQFSVERPDGSNFTLKIRSTKLEDSAMYFCASSVDRYNQPQHFGDGTRLSIL.

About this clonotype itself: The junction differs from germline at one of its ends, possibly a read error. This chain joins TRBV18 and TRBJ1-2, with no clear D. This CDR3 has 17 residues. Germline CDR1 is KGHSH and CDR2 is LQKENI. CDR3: CASSPTARGRANYGYIF. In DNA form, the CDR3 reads TGTGCCAGCTCACCGACGGCACGGGGTAGAGCTAACTATGGCTACATCTTC.

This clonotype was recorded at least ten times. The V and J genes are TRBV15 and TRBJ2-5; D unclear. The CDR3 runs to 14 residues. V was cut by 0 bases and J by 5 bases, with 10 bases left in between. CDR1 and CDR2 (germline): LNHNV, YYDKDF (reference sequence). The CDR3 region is CATSRDPGSETQYF. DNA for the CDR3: TGTGCCACCAGCAGAGATCCTGGTTCTGAGACCCAGTACTTC.